This T cell receptor beta chain appears in the sequencing data of a study of post-analysis software for immune sequencing data. Germline values: CDR1 SEHNR, CDR2 FQNEAQ (reference sequence). CDR3 length equals 18 residues. Trimming cost V 7 bases and J 5 bases; bases outside gene matches: 13. Overall study results and limits: Controls had significantly higher normalized Chao1 diversity than multiple sclerosis patients. Samples made in the same batch grouped tightly together by F measure. TRBV5-6, TRBV5-1 and TRBV20-1 were among four or five TRBV segments more frequent in patients than controls.

This clonotype was detected only a few times. Its antigen is not identified. Sequencing libraries made from TCR beta cDNA carried unique molecular identifiers. From the PCR reads, TCRdb called clonotypes with MiXCR, one entry per CDR3 protein. The data show more than 500,000 distinct CDR3 sequences, under 40% seen once. V usage is TRBV7-9 and J usage is TRBJ2-3, with 15 nucleotides matching TRBD2. This sequence originates from a girl under 18 with multiple sclerosis. Sequenced sample: blood. The CDR3 spells CASMGLAGGEVVGDTQYF. The CDR3 nucleotides read TGTGCCAGCATGGGACTAGCGGGGGGTGAAGTTGTTGGAGATACGCAGTATTTT.